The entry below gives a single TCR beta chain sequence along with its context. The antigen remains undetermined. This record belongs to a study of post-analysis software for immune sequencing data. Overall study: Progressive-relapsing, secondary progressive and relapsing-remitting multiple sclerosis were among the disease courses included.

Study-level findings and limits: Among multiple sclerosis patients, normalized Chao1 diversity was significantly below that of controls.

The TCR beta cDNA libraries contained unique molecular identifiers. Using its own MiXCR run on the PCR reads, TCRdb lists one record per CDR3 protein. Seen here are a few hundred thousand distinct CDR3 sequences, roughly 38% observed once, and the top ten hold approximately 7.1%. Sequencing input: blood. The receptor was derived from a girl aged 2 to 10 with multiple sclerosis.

CDR3 region: CASRAVTIYNEQFF. CDR3 DNA: TGTGCCAGCAGGGCAGTAACTATATACAATGAGCAGTTCTTC. The chain recombines TRBV7-9 with TRBJ2-1; D is unresolved. The CDR3 contains 14 residues. Trimming removed 6 bases from V and 4 bases from J, with 13 bases in between. From germline, CDR1 is SEHNR and CDR2 FQNEAQ (reference sequence).